Presented here are 29 T cell receptor beta chains from one specimen sequenced in a study of Graves' ophthalmopathy and Graves' hyperthyroidism. Researchers took RNA transcripts and amplified TCR beta CDR3 regions from them. RT-PCR in the first round used HTBI primers; a second-round multiplex PCR followed. TCRdb redid the calling of the multiplex PCR reads with MiXCR, one entry per CDR3 protein. This sample carries about 500,000 distinct CDR3 sequences, around 14% of them seen once, and the ten largest clones take roughly 10%. The sequenced material came from blood. The receptors shown here come from a woman in her 30s with Graves' ophthalmopathy.

This clonotype occurred many times. The chain recombines TRBV6-2 or TRBV6-3 with TRBJ2-7; D is possibly TRBD1 (6 bases). The V gene's germline CDR1 is MNHEY and CDR2 SVGEGT. The CDR3 runs 14 residues. V lost 7 bases and J lost 0, with 13 bases in between. The CDR3 DNA reads TGTGCCAGCACCCTAGACAGGTTCTCCTACGAGCAGTACTTC. Residues: CASTLDRFSYEQYF.

This clonotype was seen many times. This sequence joins TRBV30 and TRBJ1-1, with D possibly TRBD1 on 6 matching bases. This CDR3 spans 16 amino acids. Looked up from germline, CDR1 is GTSNPN and CDR2 is SVGIG (reference sequence). V was pared by 5 bases and J by 1 base, with 20 bases between. The CDR3 here is CAWPSSRVGANTEAFF. CDR3 nucleotides: TGTGCCTGGCCTAGCTCCCGGGTGGGGGCGAACACTGAAGCTTTCTTT.

This clonotype was seen ten or more times. The J gene is TRBJ2-7, the V gene TRBV6-5; 9 bases map to TRBD1. The CDR3 consists of 16 residues. V lost 1 base, J lost 1 base, and 5 bases stayed unmatched. The germline gives CDR1 MNHEY, CDR2 SVGAGI. The DNA for the CDR3 is TGTGCCAGCAGTTACTGGGACAGGGCCGGATCCTACGAGCAGTACTTC. It translates to CASSYWDRAGSYEQYF.

This clonotype was picked up many times. The CDR3 reads CATSDPSDCYSSYEQYF. The CDR3 DNA is TGTGCCACCAGTGATCCGTCGGACTGTTACAGCTCCTACGAGCAGTACTTC. The J gene is TRBJ2-7, the V gene TRBV24-1; possible D gene TRBD2, 5 bases. The CDR3 consists of 17 residues. Deletions cut 3 bases from V and 0 bases from J, with 17 bases between. CDR1 and CDR2 (germline): KGHDR, SFDVKD.

This clonotype was seen ten or more times. The missing conserved phenylalanine or tryptophan at the end of this CDR3 makes a read error likely. J is TRBJ1-2 and V is TRBV20-1; 8 bases fit TRBD1. The CDR3 length is 13 residues. Germline V gives CDR1 DFQATT, CDR2 SNEGSKA (reference sequence). Trimming cost V 5 bases and J 8 bases; bases outside gene matches: 10. The CDR3, as DNA: TGCAGTGCTGGACCCGACAGGGGTGGAGGCTACACCTCC. Protein: CSAGPDRGGGYTS.

V and J are TRBV4-3 and TRBJ1-2, with D tentatively TRBD1 (5 bases). Germline lookup yields CDR1 LGHNA and CDR2 YSLEER. CDR3 length equals 15 residues. The V and J ends lost 8 bases and 4 bases respectively, with 20 bases between them. This chain's CDR3 is CASGERGKLGYGYTF. CDR3 in DNA: TGCGCCAGCGGCGAACGGGGGAAACTTGGCTATGGCTACACCTTC.

This clonotype showed up just a few times. This chain connects TRBV30 to TRBJ1-6; 8 bases agree with TRBD1. This CDR3 comprises 13 residues. The V and J ends lost 5 bases and 7 bases, in that order; junction bases with no gene match: 4. The germline CDR1 and CDR2 sequences are GTSNPN and SVGIG (reference sequence). CDR3 DNA sequence: TGTGCCTGGGGACAGGGTCAGAATTCACCCCTCCACTTT. This codes for CAWGQGQNSPLHF.

This clonotype was detected many times. V and J are TRBV7-9 and TRBJ1-1; D possibly corresponds to TRBD1 (5 bases). The CDR3 covers 14 residues. V lost 1 base, J lost 4 bases, and 10 bases lay in between. Germline V gene sequence: CDR1 SEHNR, CDR2 FQNEAQ (reference sequence). Written as DNA, the CDR3 is TGTGCCAGCAGCTTAGTGGGGGATTCCACTGAAGCTTTCTTT. Translation: CASSLVGDSTEAFF.

This clonotype has ten or more counts. The CDR3 DNA reads TGTGCCAGCAGTTTAGCGATCGGACAGGGGTACACTGAAGCTTTCTTT. Translating it yields CASSLAIGQGYTEAFF. The chain employs TRBV12-3 or TRBV12-4 and TRBJ1-1; the match to TRBD1 covers 9 bases. This CDR3 spans 16 amino acids. V dropped 0 bases and J dropped 3; count of bases not matched to a gene: 5.

The table lists this clonotype with many counts. The CDR3 DNA follows: TGCAGTGCTCGGACTAGCGGGGGGAGGGAGACCCAGTACTTC. As protein: CSARTSGGRETQYF. The chain recombines TRBV20-1 with TRBJ2-5; 14 bases align to TRBD2. This CDR3 comprises 14 residues. Germline V lookup: CDR1 DFQATT, CDR2 SNEGSKA (reference sequence). The V segment lost 5 bases and the J segment 5 bases; nucleotides outside the gene matches: 4.

At least ten counts were recorded for this clonotype. The chain recombines TRBV6-5 with TRBJ1-1, with a weak D call TRBD1 (6 bases). Trimming removed 10 bases from V and 3 bases from J, with 15 bases in between. Germline-derived CDR1 and CDR2 are MNHEY and SVGAGI. The CDR3 is made up of 13 amino acids. CDR3: CATPLGADTEAFF. CDR3 DNA sequence: TGTGCCACGCCGTTGGGGGCGGACACTGAAGCTTTCTTT.

This clonotype was observed at least ten times. The genes are TRBV15 and TRBJ2-7; D may be TRBD1 (6 bases). Looked up from germline, CDR1 is LNHNV and CDR2 is YYDKDF (reference sequence). Deletions cut 5 bases from V and 1 base from J, with 18 bases between. The CDR3 spans 16 residues. The CDR3 protein is CATSPTVRQESYEQYF. Here the CDR3 DNA reads TGTGCCACCAGCCCTACAGTACGACAGGAGTCCTACGAGCAGTACTTC.

This clonotype was picked up many times. The chain employs TRBV12-3 or TRBV12-4 and TRBJ1-2, with 10 bases lining up with TRBD1. CDR3 length: 14 residues. V trimming: 2 bases; J trimming: 4 bases; junction bases outside the gene matches: 1. In DNA, the CDR3 is TGTGCCAGCAGTTTACGACAGGGGGCCTATGGCTACACCTTC. It yields the protein CASSLRQGAYGYTF.

This clonotype was counted between two and nine times. This may arise from a read error, as a much more abundant clone is one base away. The V and J genes are TRBV7-2 and TRBJ2-3; D possibly corresponds to TRBD1 (5 bases). V gave up 0 bases and J gave up 1 base, with 5 bases separating them. The CDR3 has 14 amino acids. Per the germline V gene, CDR1 is SGHTA and CDR2 is FQGNSA. The DNA of the CDR3 is TGTGCCAGCAGCTTAGCGGGGCGCACAGATACGCAGTATTTT. This gives the protein CASSLAGRTDTQYF.

The table lists this clonotype with many counts. The chain uses TRBV12-5 and TRBJ2-7; D is possibly TRBD1 (6 bases). CDR1 is LGHNT, CDR2 FRNRAP, per germline. Trimming left V 7 bases short and J 5 bases short, with 12 bases between. The CDR3 extends over 12 amino acids. The CDR3 is CASVFGGDEQYF. The CDR3, as DNA: TGTGCTAGTGTCTTTGGGGGCGACGAGCAGTACTTC.

About this clonotype: The junction does not match germline at one end; this may be a read error. This chain's CDR3 is CASSYFYPSAGTSF. The CDR3 region has the DNA TGTGCCAGCAGTTACTTTTATCCAAGCGCAGGCACGAGCTTC. J is TRBJ2-5 and V is TRBV6-2 or TRBV6-3; no clear D. Germline-derived CDR1 and CDR2 are MNHEY and SVGEGT. This CDR3 contains 14 residues.

Many counts were recorded for this clonotype. This rearrangement joins TRBV28 to TRBJ2-7; possibly TRBD1 for D (5 bases). The CDR3 is made up of 13 amino acids. The V end lost 7 bases, the J end lost 7 bases, and 17 bases lay between the germline ends. In germline, CDR1 is MDHEN, CDR2 SYDVKM. The CDR3 DNA sequence: TGTGCCAGCATCCGGGCAGGGCGCAGGGAGCAGTACTTC. Its protein product is CASIRAGRREQYF.

This clonotype was detected ten times or more. One junction end does not reproduce the germline sequence, and a read error may be involved. The chain employs TRBV28 and TRBJ2-5, with TRBD1 matching over 9 bases. This CDR3 spans 16 amino acids. Germline V gene data show CDR1 as MDHEN and CDR2 as SYDVKM. CDR3 sequence: CASSTGTGRVQGTQYF. Here the CDR3 DNA reads TGTGCCAGCAGTACCGGGACAGGGCGTGTCCAAGGGACCCAGTACTTC. Full variable domain (remainder filled in from reference TRBV28 and TRBJ2-5): DVKVTQSSRYLVKRTGEKVFLECVQDMDHENMFWYRQDPGLGLRLIYFSYDVKMKEKGDIPEGYSVSREKKERFSLILESASTNQTSMYLCASSTGTGRVQGTQYFGPGTRLLVL.

This clonotype was counted only a few times. The rearrangement joins TRBV7-8 to TRBJ2-5; perhaps D is TRBD1 or TRBD2 (6 bases each). The CDR3 extends over 15 amino acids. Germline assignment: CDR1 SGHVS and CDR2 FQNEAQ. Trimming shortened V by 1 base and J by 4 bases, and 13 bases separated the two germline ends. The CDR3 DNA reads TGTGCCAGCAGCTTAGGAACCGGGGGCCGAGAGACCCAGTACTTC. Translated, it gives CASSLGTGGRETQYF.

This clonotype has just one count. The rearrangement joins TRBV6-1 to TRBJ1-2; D is perhaps TRBD1 (6 bases). The germline V and J ends were trimmed by 7 bases and 4 bases, with 25 bases remaining between them. From germline, CDR1 is MNHNS and CDR2 SASEGT. This CDR3 is built from 17 residues. DNA for the CDR3: TGTGCCAGCACCGACGGGGGGGCAGGCGGCGCTAGCTATGGCTACACCTTC. This codes for CASTDGGAGGASYGYTF.

This clonotype was counted between two and nine times. The V and J genes are TRBV13 and TRBJ1-1; D may be TRBD1 (6 bases). V was shortened by 5 bases and J by 0 bases, with 16 bases between the two germline ends. The CDR3 contains 16 residues. Germline CDR1 is PRHDT and CDR2 is FYEKMQ (reference sequence). The CDR3 loop reads CASSARLRGMNTEAFF. CDR3 nucleotides: TGTGCCAGCAGCGCAAGGCTCAGGGGCATGAACACTGAAGCTTTCTTT.

This clonotype was detected many times. The chain uses TRBV3-1 and TRBJ2-7, with unresolved D. Per the germline V gene, CDR1 is LGHDT and CDR2 is YNNKEL (reference sequence). The CDR3 sequence is 12 residues long. V was clipped by 1 base and J by 7 bases, with 8 bases between them. The CDR3 sequence is CASSQGAREQYF. The CDR3 DNA reads as TGTGCCAGCAGCCAAGGGGCAAGGGAGCAGTACTTC.

This chain links TRBV12-3 or TRBV12-4 with TRBJ2-2, with D perhaps TRBD1 (5 bases). Trimming took 6 bases from V and 4 from J, leaving 9 bases between them. The CDR3 length is 13 residues. Here the CDR3 DNA reads TGTGCCAGCAGGCAGGGAATCACCGGGGAGCTGTTTTTT. As protein: CASRQGITGELFF.

This clonotype was counted between two and nine times. This chain connects TRBV20-1 to TRBJ2-7; 10 bases line up with TRBD2. The CDR3 covers 14 residues. Germline CDR1 DFQATT, CDR2 SNEGSKA (reference sequence). Germline trimming cut 6 bases from V and 2 bases from J; bases unmatched to any gene: 7. This CDR3 is CSALASGRTYEQYF. The CDR3, as DNA: TGCAGTGCCCTTGCTAGCGGGAGAACCTACGAGCAGTACTTC.

The sample holds many counts of this clonotype. The chain combines TRBV19 with TRBJ1-5, with no clear D. Trimming removed 5 bases at V and 6 bases at J, with 11 bases between. This CDR3 has 13 amino acids. Germline CDR1 LNHDA, CDR2 SQIVND (reference sequence). The CDR3 region has the DNA TGTGCCAGTAGTGCCGACTTATTTCAGCCCCAGCATTTT. It translates to CASSADLFQPQHF. The variable domain in full, completed from reference TRBV19 and TRBJ1-5, reads DGGITQSPKYLFRKEGQNVTLSCEQNLNHDAMYWYRQDPGQGLRLIYYSQIVNDFQKGDIAEGYSVSREKKESFPLTVTSAQKNPTAFYLCASSADLFQPQHFGDGTRLSIL.

In its sample, this clonotype was seen many times. V and J are TRBV20-1 and TRBJ2-7, with D possibly TRBD1 on 6 matching bases. Per germline, CDR1 DFQATT and CDR2 SNEGSKA (reference sequence). Trimming cost V 1 base and J 2 bases, with 15 bases left between them. This CDR3 is 15 amino acids long. As DNA, the CDR3 is TGCAGTGCTAGAGTCGTGGGGGACACCCCCTACGAGCAGTACTTC. Encoded protein: CSARVVGDTPYEQYF.

This clonotype has at least ten counts. The chain links TRBV29-1 to TRBJ1-1, with D tentatively TRBD1 (5 bases). This CDR3 has 13 residues. The germline gives CDR1 SQVTM, CDR2 ANQGSEA. V lost 4 bases, J lost 1 base, and 10 bases lay in between. The CDR3 bases are TGCAGCGTTGGGAGGGACGGGAACACTGAAGCTTTCTTT. Protein: CSVGRDGNTEAFF.

The chain carries TRBV7-2 and TRBJ2-7; TRBD1 aligns across 8 bases. Germline-derived CDR1 and CDR2 are SGHTA and FQGNSA. The CDR3 runs to 14 residues. The J segment lost 1 base and the V segment lost 3 bases, leaving 2 bases of the junction unmatched. This CDR3 is CASSFDRGSYEQYF. The CDR3 DNA reads as TGTGCCAGCAGCTTCGACAGGGGATCCTACGAGCAGTACTTC.

This clonotype showed up just a few times. This sequence joins TRBV20-1 and TRBJ1-1; the D gene is possibly TRBD1 (5 bases). Germline CDR1 is DFQATT and CDR2 is SNEGSKA (reference sequence). The CDR3 covers 13 residues. Trimming took 6 bases from V and 5 from J, leaving 16 bases between them. The CDR3 sequence: CSACSGGRTEAFF. The CDR3 bases are TGCAGTGCATGTTCGGGGGGTCGTACTGAAGCTTTCTTT.